The 20 T cell receptor beta chains reported below all come from one sample, sequenced in a study of blood T cell repertoires in COVID-19. Produced via immunoSEQ multiplex PCR; TCRdb's table is partial and in-frame only. This sample has fewer than 200,000 clones, with 80% to 85% found just once. What was sequenced was peripheral blood. The receptors come from a woman of 80 years or more with active or convalescent COVID-19.

This clone turned up a few times. DNA of the CDR3: TGTGCCAGCAGCTCCGGACTAGCGGGGGTCTACGAGCAGTACTTC. This sequence encodes CASSSGLAGVYEQYF. V is TRBV27 and J is TRBJ2-7; 13 bases map to TRBD2. The CDR3 has 15 amino acids. The V segment lost 6 bases and the J segment 3 bases; nucleotides outside the gene matches: 5. CDR1 MNHEY and CDR2 SMNVEV come from the germline V gene (reference sequence).

The chain carries TRBV6-1 and TRBJ1-4; TRBD1 agrees at 8 bases. CDR1 and CDR2 from the germline V gene are MNHNS and SASEGT. After removal of 1 base from V and 8 bases from J, the junction contained 15 bases not matched to a gene. The CDR3 is 18 amino acids. This CDR3 reads CASSEGTGSLRLREKLFF. CDR3 DNA sequence: TGTGCCAGCAGTGAAGGGACAGGGTCCCTACGGTTGCGGGAAAAACTGTTTTTT.

The chain combines TRBV20-1 with TRBJ2-1; no reliable D call. V lost 2 bases and J 6 bases, leaving 5 bases between the germline ends. This CDR3 spans 11 amino acids. The V gene's germline CDR1 is DFQATT and CDR2 SNEGSKA (reference sequence). The CDR3 loop reads CSARSGNEQFF. The CDR3 DNA is TGCAGTGCTAGATCAGGCAATGAGCAGTTCTTC.

This rearrangement joins TRBV6-6 to TRBJ2-7; D gene ambiguous. V was shortened by 6 bases and J by 0 bases, with 12 bases between the two germline ends. Germline V lookup: CDR1 MNHNY, CDR2 SVGAGI (reference sequence). This CDR3 is 14 amino acids long. The CDR3 nucleotides are TGTGCCAGCAGCGCTGACACGAGCTCCTACGAGCAGTACTTC. It specifies CASSADTSSYEQYF.

This clone has only a few counts. The rearrangement links TRBV29-1 to TRBJ2-7, with D possibly TRBD1 on 5 matching bases. The germline gives CDR1 SQVTM, CDR2 ANQGSEA. The CDR3 runs 12 residues. V gave up 4 bases and J gave up 6 bases, with 13 bases separating them. In nucleotides, the CDR3 is TGCAGCGTTGTAACAGGCCTTAGCGAGCAGTACTTC. Residues: CSVVTGLSEQYF.

The CDR3 bases are TGTGCCACCCGGGGGTCGGGAATCGGTGGCTACACCTTC. It yields the protein CATRGSGIGGYTF. The rearrangement joins TRBV27 to TRBJ1-2, with D possibly TRBD1 on 5 matching bases. V lost 10 bases and J 7 bases, leaving 19 bases between the germline ends. Germline assignment: CDR1 MNHEY and CDR2 SMNVEV (reference sequence). The CDR3 has 13 residues.

The chain couples TRBV7-9 to TRBJ2-7; D ambiguous. The CDR3 loop spans 11 amino acids. The germline V and J ends were trimmed by 4 bases and 5 bases, with 6 bases remaining between them. Germline V gene sequence: CDR1 SEHNR, CDR2 FQNEAQ (reference sequence). CDR3 in amino acids: CASSSRDEQYF. The CDR3 DNA is TGTGCCAGCAGCTCCCGCGACGAGCAGTACTTC. Using reference TRBV7-9 and TRBJ2-7 for the parts outside the CDR3, the full variable domain is DTGVSQNPRHKITKRGQNVTFRCDPISEHNRLYWYRQTLGQGPEFLTYFQNEAQLEKSRLLSDRFSAERPKGSFSTLEIQRTEQGDSAMYLCASSSRDEQYFGPGTRLTVT.

This clone was seen just once. The chain employs TRBV6-5 and TRBJ2-3; 16 bases fit TRBD2. J lost 14 bases, V lost 2 bases, and 7 bases had no gene match. The CDR3 loop spans 15 amino acids. The germline CDR1 and CDR2 sequences are MNHEY and SVGAGI. In DNA, the CDR3 is TGTGCCAGCAGTTACACGGGACTAGCGGGGGGGCAAAGGTATTTT. Encoded protein: CASSYTGLAGGQRYF.

This chain connects TRBV14 to TRBJ1-2, with D maybe TRBD1 (5 bases). The germline V and J ends were trimmed by 6 bases and 8 bases, with 19 bases remaining between them. The CDR3 runs 14 residues. Germline V gives CDR1 SGHDN, CDR2 FVKESK. This CDR3 is CASRRDEGLGGYTF. In DNA, the CDR3 is TGTGCCAGCAGGCGGGACGAGGGTTTGGGAGGCTACACCTTC.

J is TRBJ2-4 and V is TRBV27, with D tentatively TRBD1 (6 bases). This CDR3 is 13 amino acids long. V dropped 8 bases and J dropped 6 bases, with 14 bases sitting between them. Germline CDR1 is MNHEY and CDR2 is SMNVEV (reference sequence). CDR3 sequence (DNA): TGTGCCAGCGCCCCCGGACAGTTAAACATTCAGTACTTC. Its protein is CASAPGQLNIQYF.

The chain links TRBV19 to TRBJ1-2; TRBD1 matches at 7 bases. Germline V lookup: CDR1 LNHDA, CDR2 SQIVND (reference sequence). J gave up 9 bases and V 5 bases, and 9 bases lay outside the gene matches. This CDR3 has 13 residues. The CDR3 DNA follows: TGTGCCAGTAGTCATGGACAGGTTTTGAGCTACACCTTC. Its translation is CASSHGQVLSYTF.

The chain is built from TRBV25-1 and TRBJ2-1, with 10 bases matching TRBD2. V dropped 6 bases and J dropped 7; count of bases not matched to a gene: 9. The CDR3 is 15 amino acids. The V gene's germline CDR1 is MGHDK and CDR2 SYGVNS. The CDR3 is CASSLSGGAGNEQFF. DNA of the CDR3: TGTGCCAGCAGCCTCAGCGGGGGGGCCGGGAATGAGCAGTTCTTC.

The chain couples TRBV6-2 or TRBV6-3 to TRBJ2-7; 9 bases agree with TRBD2. This CDR3 is 18 amino acids long. Germline values: CDR1 MNHEY, CDR2 SVGEGT. V gave up 2 bases and J gave up 6 bases; unmatched junction bases: 17. Here the CDR3 reads CASSYGGTAGGRFGEQYF. The CDR3 bases are TGTGCCAGCAGTTACGGAGGGACCGCGGGGGGGCGTTTTGGCGAGCAGTACTTC.

V gene TRBV30 combines with J gene TRBJ1-5; no definite D call. Trimming left V 0 bases short and J 4 bases short, with 7 bases between. CDR1 and CDR2 from the germline V gene are GTSNPN and SVGIG (reference sequence). The CDR3 sequence is 13 residues long. As DNA, the CDR3 is TGTGCCTGGAGTGTCACCGGGAATCAGCCCCAGCATTTT. Translating gives CAWSVTGNQPQHF.

This chain links TRBV7-8 with TRBJ2-7; D is unclear. In germline, CDR1 is SGHVS, CDR2 FQNEAQ. CDR3 length: 13 residues. Trimming took 2 bases from V and 3 from J, leaving 8 bases between them. This CDR3 reads CASSLPQHYEQYF. The CDR3, as DNA: TGTGCCAGCAGCTTACCACAGCACTACGAGCAGTACTTC. The whole variable domain, remainder taken from reference TRBV7-8 and TRBJ2-7, is GAGVSQSPRYKVAKRGQDVALRCDPISGHVSLFWYQQALGQGPEFLTYFQNEAQLDKSGLPSDRFFAERPEGSVSTLKIQRTQQEDSAVYLCASSLPQHYEQYFGPGTRLTVT.

The rearrangement uses TRBV29-1 and TRBJ1-5, with D maybe TRBD1 (5 bases). Germline V gene data show CDR1 as SQVTM and CDR2 as ANQGSEA. The V and J ends lost 6 bases and 2 bases respectively, with 8 bases between them. CDR3 length: 12 residues. Here the CDR3 DNA reads TGCAGCGTAAAAGGGGGCAATCAGCCCCAGCATTTT. Amino acid sequence: CSVKGGNQPQHF.

This clone was counted between two and nine times. The gene calls are TRBV6-5 and TRBJ1-1; D perhaps matches TRBD1 (5 bases). The V gene's germline CDR1 is MNHEY and CDR2 SVGAGI. Trimming took off 2 bases at V and 4 bases at J, with 17 bases between the two ends. The CDR3 has 16 residues. The CDR3: CASSYGGTGPSTEAFF. In DNA form, the CDR3 reads TGTGCCAGCAGTTACGGCGGGACGGGACCTAGCACTGAAGCTTTCTTT.

The chain joins TRBV27 to TRBJ2-1, with 10 bases matching TRBD2. CDR1 and CDR2 (germline): MNHEY, SMNVEV (reference sequence). The CDR3 consists of 16 residues. V lost 5 bases and J lost 1; bases outside the gene matches: 5. CDR3 DNA sequence: TGTGCCAGCAGTCCATGGACTAGCGGTTCCTACAATGAGCAGTTCTTC. It specifies CASSPWTSGSYNEQFF.

The V gene is TRBV4-1, the J gene TRBJ1-1, with D uncertain. The germline CDR1 and CDR2 sequences are MGHRA and YSYEKL. The V and J ends lost 5 bases and 11 bases respectively, with 15 bases between them. CDR3 length: 12 amino acids. The CDR3 reads CASSSRDGGAFF. CDR3 bases: TGCGCCAGCAGCTCGAGGGATGGTGGGGCTTTCTTT.

The chain recombines TRBV10-3 with TRBJ1-5; D may be TRBD1 (5 bases). This CDR3 region has 13 residues. Per germline, CDR1 ENHRY and CDR2 SYGVKD. V gave up 5 bases and J gave up 4 bases, with 9 bases separating them. The CDR3, as DNA: TGTGCCATCAGTAAGGCAGGGAATCAGCCCCAGCATTTT. It translates to CAISKAGNQPQHF.